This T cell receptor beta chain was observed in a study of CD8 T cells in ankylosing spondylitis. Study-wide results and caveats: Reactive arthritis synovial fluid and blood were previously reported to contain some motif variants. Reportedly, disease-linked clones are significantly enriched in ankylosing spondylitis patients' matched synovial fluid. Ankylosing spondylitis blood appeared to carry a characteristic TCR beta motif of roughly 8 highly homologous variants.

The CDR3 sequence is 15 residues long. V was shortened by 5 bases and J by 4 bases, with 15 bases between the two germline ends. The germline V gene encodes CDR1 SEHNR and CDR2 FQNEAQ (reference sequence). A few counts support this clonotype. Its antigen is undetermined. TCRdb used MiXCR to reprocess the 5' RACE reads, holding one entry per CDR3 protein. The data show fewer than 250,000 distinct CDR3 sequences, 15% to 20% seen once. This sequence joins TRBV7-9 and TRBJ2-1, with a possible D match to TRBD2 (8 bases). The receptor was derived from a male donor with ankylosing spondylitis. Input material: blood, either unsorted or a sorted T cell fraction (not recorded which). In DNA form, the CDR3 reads TGTGCCAGCAGCCCCGGGAGGGGGCGTTACAATGAGCAGTTCTTC. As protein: CASSPGRGRYNEQFF.